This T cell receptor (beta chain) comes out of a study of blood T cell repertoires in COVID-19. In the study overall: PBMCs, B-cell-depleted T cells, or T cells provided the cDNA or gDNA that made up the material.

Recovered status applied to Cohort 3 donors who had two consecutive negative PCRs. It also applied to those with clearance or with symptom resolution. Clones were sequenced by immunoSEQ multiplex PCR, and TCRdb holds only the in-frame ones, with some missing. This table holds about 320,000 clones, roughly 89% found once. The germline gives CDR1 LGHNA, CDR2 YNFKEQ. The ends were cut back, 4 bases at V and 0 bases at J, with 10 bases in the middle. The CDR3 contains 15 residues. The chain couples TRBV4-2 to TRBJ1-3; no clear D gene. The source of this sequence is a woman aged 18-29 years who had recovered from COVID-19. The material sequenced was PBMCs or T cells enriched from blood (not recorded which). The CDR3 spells CASSPGFVSGNTIYF. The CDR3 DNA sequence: TGTGCCAGCAGCCCGGGTTTTGTCTCTGGAAACACCATATATTTT.